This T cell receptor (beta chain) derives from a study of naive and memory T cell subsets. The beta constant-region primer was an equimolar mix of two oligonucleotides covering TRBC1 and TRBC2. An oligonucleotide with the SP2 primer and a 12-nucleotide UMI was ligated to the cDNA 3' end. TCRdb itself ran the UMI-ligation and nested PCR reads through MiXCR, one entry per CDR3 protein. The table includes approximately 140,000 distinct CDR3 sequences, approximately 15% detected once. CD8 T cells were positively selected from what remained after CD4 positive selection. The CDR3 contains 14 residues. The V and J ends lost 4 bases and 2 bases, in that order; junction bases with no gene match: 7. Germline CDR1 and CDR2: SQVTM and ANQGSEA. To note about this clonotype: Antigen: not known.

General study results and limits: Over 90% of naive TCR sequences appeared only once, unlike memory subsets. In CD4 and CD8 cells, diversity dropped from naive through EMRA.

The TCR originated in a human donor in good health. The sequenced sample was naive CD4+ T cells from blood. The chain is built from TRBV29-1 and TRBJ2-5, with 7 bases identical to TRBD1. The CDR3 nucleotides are TGCAGCGTTGCCTCCGGGACAGCTCAAGAGACCCAGTACTTC. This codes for CSVASGTAQETQYF.